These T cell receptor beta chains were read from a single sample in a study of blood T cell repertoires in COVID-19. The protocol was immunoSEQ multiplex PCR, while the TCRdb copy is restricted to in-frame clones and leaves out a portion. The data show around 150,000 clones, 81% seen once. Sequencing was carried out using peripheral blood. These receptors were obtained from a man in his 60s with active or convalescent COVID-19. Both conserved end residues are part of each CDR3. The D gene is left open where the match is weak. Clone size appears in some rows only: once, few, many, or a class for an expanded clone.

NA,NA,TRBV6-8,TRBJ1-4,TGTGCCAGCAACCTGCTTGGGGCAGGTAATGAAAAACTGTTTTTT,CASNLLGAGNEKLFF
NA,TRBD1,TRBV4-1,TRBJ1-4,TGCGCCAGCAGCCAAGGACAGGGGGCGCAAGGAAAACTGTTTTTT,CASSQGQGAQGKLFF
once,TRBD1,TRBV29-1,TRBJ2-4,TGCAGCGTCCGGGACAGGGGGTTCGGAAACATTCAGTACTTC,CSVRDRGFGNIQYF
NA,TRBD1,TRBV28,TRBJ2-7,TGTGCCAGCAGTTCTACAGGGGATTACGAGCAGTACTTC,CASSSTGDYEQYF
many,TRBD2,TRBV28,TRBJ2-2,TGTGCCAGCAGTCCCCCTGACTTAGCGGGGTCCGCCGGGGAGCTGTTTTTT,CASSPPDLAGSAGELFF
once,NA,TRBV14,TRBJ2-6,TGTGCCAGCAGCCAATCTACAGGGTTGGGGGCCAACGTCCTGACTTTC,CASSQSTGLGANVLTF
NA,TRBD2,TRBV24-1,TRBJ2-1,TGTGCCACCAGCTTAGCGGGAGGGACCAACAATGAGCAGTTCTTC,CATSLAGGTNNEQFF
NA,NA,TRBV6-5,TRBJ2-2,TGTGCCAGCAGTACAACCGGGGAGCTGTTTTTT,CASSTTGELFF
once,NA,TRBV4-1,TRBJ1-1,TGCGCCAGCAGCCAAGATCAGGCTCTGGCCATGAACACTGAAGCTTTCTTT,CASSQDQALAMNTEAFF
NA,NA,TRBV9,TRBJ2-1,TGTGCCAGCAGCCCCCGGATAGCGGTTAACTACAATGAGCAGTTCTTC,CASSPRIAVNYNEQFF
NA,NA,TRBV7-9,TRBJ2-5,TGTGCCAGCAGCTTAGCGAGAGTCGACTGGGAGACCCAGTACTTC,CASSLARVDWETQYF
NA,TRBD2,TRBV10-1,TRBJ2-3,TGCGCCAGCAGTGGAGGACTAGCGGGGGGGCAAGATACGCAGTATTTT,CASSGGLAGGQDTQYF
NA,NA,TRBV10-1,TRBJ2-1,TGCGCCAGCAGTGAATCAGGGTTTGTGGGTAATGAGCAGTTCTTC,CASSESGFVGNEQFF
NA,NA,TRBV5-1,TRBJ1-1,TGCGCCAGCAGCTTGCCCGGGATGGGCACTGAAGCTTTCTTT,CASSLPGMGTEAFF
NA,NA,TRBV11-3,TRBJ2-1,TGTGCCAGCAGCTCACTAGGGTCTGAGGGTGAGCAGTTCTTC,CASSSLGSEGEQFF
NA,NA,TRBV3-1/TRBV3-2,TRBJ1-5,TGTGCCAGCAGCGCGCTTGGGCGAAATCAGCCCCAGCATTTT,CASSALGRNQPQHF
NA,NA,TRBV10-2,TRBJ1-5,TGCGCCAGTGCTACAGGCTTAGGTCAGCCCCAGCATTTT,CASATGLGQPQHF
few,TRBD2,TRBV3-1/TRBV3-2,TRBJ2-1,TGTGCCAGCAGCCAAGGAACTAGCGGGGGGGCCTACAATGAGCAGTTCTTC,CASSQGTSGGAYNEQFF
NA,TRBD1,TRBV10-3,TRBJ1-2,TGTGCCATCAGGAAGGGACCGGGAGACAGGGGGTCCGCTAACTATGGCTACACCTTC,CAIRKGPGDRGSANYGYTF
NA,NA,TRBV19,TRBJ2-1,TGTGCCAGTACCGCCGACAGGGAGGTATACAATGAGCAGTTCTTC,CASTADREVYNEQFF
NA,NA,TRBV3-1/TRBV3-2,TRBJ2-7,TGTGCCAGCAGCCATCGCGGGACCTACGAGCAGTACTTC,CASSHRGTYEQYF
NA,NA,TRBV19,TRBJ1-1,TGTGCCAGTAGTTTACAGGGAGAAGCTTTCTTT,CASSLQGEAFF
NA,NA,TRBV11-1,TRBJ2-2,TGTGCCAGCAGCTTCAATATTGGCGGTAACACCGGGGAGCTGTTTTTT,CASSFNIGGNTGELFF
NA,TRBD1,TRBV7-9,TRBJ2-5,TGTGCCAGCAGCAGAGCGGGGACAGGGGGGGAGACCCAGTACTTC,CASSRAGTGGETQYF
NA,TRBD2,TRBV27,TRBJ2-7,TGTGCCAGCAGTCGCGGGACTAGAGGCAGGTACGAGCAGTACTTC,CASSRGTRGRYEQYF
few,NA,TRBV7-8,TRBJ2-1,TGTGCCAGCAGGCCAAGGGGCCGAAACTACAATGAGCAGTTCTTC,CASRPRGRNYNEQFF
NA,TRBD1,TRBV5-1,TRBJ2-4,TGCGCCAGCAGCCGAGGGGGCGGCCTAGCCAAAAACATTCAGTACTTC,CASSRGGGLAKNIQYF
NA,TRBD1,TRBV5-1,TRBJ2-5,TGCGCCAGCAGCTTAACAGGGGGGACCCAGTACTTC,CASSLTGGTQYF
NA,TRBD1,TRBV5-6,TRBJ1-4,TGTGCCAGCAGGCCCATCCGGGGACAGGGCTCGGATAATGAAAAACTGTTTTTT,CASRPIRGQGSDNEKLFF